Listed here is a single TCR beta chain. With 60 Vbeta and 13 Jbeta primers, the PCR was carried out. Some clones are missing from TCRdb's copy, which holds only in-frame ones; the method was immunoSEQ multiplex PCR. This sample yields roughly 200,000 clones, of which 65% to 90% are seen a single time; 0.31% belongs to the top ten. This sample was included in a study of cytomegalovirus exposure and HLA in healthy donors. Trimming removed 0 bases from V and 0 bases from J, with 10 bases in between. The CDR3 covers 17 residues. Germline CDR1 and CDR2: SGDLS and YYNGEE. The sample taken for sequencing was PBMCs. The genes are TRBV9 and TRBJ2-6; D remains unclear. The sequence came from a woman aged 25 to 39 in good health and CMV-seronegative. CDR3 sequence (DNA): TGTGCCAGCAGCGTAGGCGAGTGGAGCTCTGGGGCCAACGTCCTGACTTTC. It specifies CASSVGEWSSGANVLTF.